The present TCR beta chain was sequenced within a study of CD8 T cells in ankylosing spondylitis. Study-wide results and limits: Several of the motif variants were reported before in synovial fluid and blood from reactive arthritis.

Quantitative 5'-RACE with molecular barcodes was used to make the TCR beta libraries. TCRdb itself ran the 5' RACE reads through MiXCR, one entry per CDR3 protein. The repertoire consists of just under 350,000 distinct CDR3 sequences, with about 14% occurring once and the leading ten covering 0.85% to 1.4%. The CDR3 consists of 16 residues. In germline, CDR1 is SGHRS, CDR2 YFSETQ. V shed 0 bases and J 1 base; nucleotides not matched to a gene: 6. The table lists this clonotype with a few counts. Its cognate antigen is unknown. The V call is TRBV5-1, the J call TRBJ2-5; 7 nucleotides agree with TRBD1. Material for sequencing was blood, either unsorted or a sorted T cell fraction (not recorded which). The TCR was taken from a male donor with ankylosing spondylitis or in good health (not recorded which). The CDR3 sequence is CASSLGQGRSQETQYF. Here the CDR3 DNA reads TGCGCCAGCAGCTTGGGACAGGGACGCAGCCAAGAGACCCAGTACTTC.